Each of the 27 T cell receptor beta chains below was sequenced from the same sample in a study of blood T cell repertoires in COVID-19. The assay was immunoSEQ multiplex PCR, and TCRdb's table has in-frame clones only and misses some. The sample includes some 300,000 clones, 70% to 90% of them seen just once. Sequenced sample: PBMCs or T cells enriched from blood (not recorded which). These receptors all stem from a woman aged 40 to 50 who had recovered from COVID-19.

This sequence joins TRBV7-9 and TRBJ2-7; TRBD1 matches at 7 bases. The V gene end was trimmed by 5 bases and the J gene end by 6 bases; junction bases not matched to a gene: 10. Germline-derived CDR1 and CDR2 are SEHNR and FQNEAQ (reference sequence). CDR3 length: 14 amino acids. CDR3 sequence (DNA): TGTGCCAGCAGCGAACAGGGGAGAAGTTCCGAGCAGTACTTC. This gives the protein CASSEQGRSSEQYF. The full variable domain, rest sourced from reference TRBV7-9 and TRBJ2-7, is DTGVSQNPRHKITKRGQNVTFRCDPISEHNRLYWYRQTLGQGPEFLTYFQNEAQLEKSRLLSDRFSAERPKGSFSTLEIQRTEQGDSAMYLCASSEQGRSSEQYFGPGTRLTVT.

This clone was counted a few times. The chain links TRBV5-4 to TRBJ2-2; the match to TRBD1 covers 9 bases. The CDR3 loop spans 15 amino acids. V trimming: 3 bases; J trimming: 7 bases; junction bases outside the gene matches: 7. CDR1 SGHNT and CDR2 YYREEE come from the germline V gene (reference sequence). The CDR3 here is CASSSRQGGGGELFF. The CDR3 coding sequence is TGTGCCAGCAGCTCAAGACAGGGGGGTGGCGGGGAGCTGTTTTTT.

V gene TRBV7-2 combines with J gene TRBJ1-3; D gene unclear. In germline, CDR1 is SGHTA, CDR2 FQGNSA. Trimming removed 5 bases from V and 4 bases from J, with 18 bases in between. The CDR3 has 16 amino acids. This CDR3 is CASSPRQGFRGNTIYF. The DNA of the CDR3 is TGTGCCAGCAGCCCCCGACAAGGATTCAGGGGAAACACCATATATTTT.

V is TRBV30 and J is TRBJ1-2; possibly TRBD1 for D (6 bases). CDR3 length: 16 residues. Trimming took 0 bases from V and 2 from J, leaving 16 bases between them. Germline loops: CDR1 GTSNPN, CDR2 SVGIG (reference sequence). This CDR3 is CAWSVPGTLGNYGYTF. The CDR3 nucleotides read TGTGCCTGGAGTGTACCAGGGACACTGGGGAACTATGGCTACACCTTC.

The V gene is TRBV6-4, the J gene TRBJ1-4, with D unclear. Trimming left V 3 bases short and J 4 bases short, with 9 bases between. Germline CDR1 is MRHNA and CDR2 is SNTAGT. The CDR3 sequence is 14 residues long. The DNA of the CDR3 is TGTGCCAGCAGTGAACACGGGGATAATGAAAAACTGTTTTTT. It codes for CASSEHGDNEKLFF.

V and J are TRBV7-2 and TRBJ1-2; 9 positions agree with TRBD1. The CDR3 has 16 amino acids. Germline lookup yields CDR1 SGHTA and CDR2 FQGNSA. The J segment lost 5 bases and the V segment lost 1 base, leaving 8 bases of the junction unmatched. CDR3 in amino acids: CASSLGGTGLRYGYTF. CDR3 coding DNA: TGTGCCAGCAGCTTAGGTGGGACAGGGCTTCGGTATGGCTACACCTTC.

The gene calls are TRBV27 and TRBJ2-5; the match to TRBD2 covers 9 bases. The CDR3 spans 15 residues. CDR1 is MNHEY, CDR2 SMNVEV, per germline (reference sequence). With 5 bases clipped from V and 5 bases from J, the junction kept 9 bases outside the gene matches. The CDR3 region is CASSPLAGARETQYF. CDR3 sequence (DNA): TGTGCCAGCAGTCCCTTAGCGGGAGCTAGGGAGACCCAGTACTTC.

The DNA for the CDR3 is TGTGCCAGCAGATTGGACAGGTTCGAGGGGGGCTACACCTTC. Its translation is CASRLDRFEGGYTF. V is TRBV7-9 and J is TRBJ1-2; 7 bases line up with TRBD1. The V gene's germline CDR1 is SEHNR and CDR2 FQNEAQ (reference sequence). The CDR3 contains 14 residues. The V segment lost 6 bases and the J segment 8 bases; nucleotides outside the gene matches: 12.

This clone has just one count. The germline gene is not matched at one end of the junction; a read error may be the cause. The chain uses TRBV28 and TRBJ2-6; D perhaps matches TRBD2 (5 bases). The CDR3 length is 16 residues. The germline V gene has CDR1 MDHEN and CDR2 SYDVKM. CDR3 nucleotide sequence: TGTGCCAGCAGTTGGACGAGGGTGGCTGGGACCAACGTCCTGACTTTC. Translating gives CASSWTRVAGTNVLTF.

The J gene is TRBJ2-1, the V gene TRBV5-1; 7 bases agree with TRBD1. With 2 bases clipped from V and 4 bases from J, the junction kept 3 bases outside the gene matches. Germline V gene sequence: CDR1 SGHRS, CDR2 YFSETQ. The CDR3 consists of 14 residues. The CDR3, as DNA: TGCGCCAGCAGCTTTGGGACAGCATACAATGAGCAGTTCTTC. It specifies CASSFGTAYNEQFF.

The chain couples TRBV3-1 (or the pseudogene TRBV3-2) to TRBJ1-2, with a possible D match to TRBD1 (6 bases). V was clipped by 4 bases and J by 5 bases, with 14 bases between them. Germline CDR1 is LGHDT and CDR2 is YNNKEL (reference sequence). The CDR3 length is 14 residues. CDR3 nucleotides: TGTGCCAGCAGCCCCCTCGGGACACCATATGGCTACACCTTC. It yields the protein CASSPLGTPYGYTF.

About this clone itself: Other DNA sequences in the sample encode the same CDR3. The rearrangement uses TRBV5-6 and TRBJ2-3; 8 positions agree with TRBD1. The V and J ends lost 0 bases and 5 bases, in that order; junction bases with no gene match: 5. The CDR3 spans 15 residues. CDR1 is SGHDT and CDR2 is YYEEEE in the germline V gene. The CDR3 sequence: CASSLVSGGVDTQYF. As DNA, the CDR3 is TGTGCCAGCAGCTTGGTTTCAGGGGGCGTAGATACGCAGTATTTT.

This chain links TRBV10-2 with TRBJ1-2; 9 nucleotides match TRBD1. The CDR3 sequence is 15 residues long. CDR1 is WSHSY, CDR2 SAAADI, per germline. With V trimmed by 3 bases and J by 8 bases, 10 bases remained unmatched. In DNA form, the CDR3 reads TGCGCCAGCAGTGATGCGGACAGGGGTCGACCCGGCTACACCTTC. It translates to CASSDADRGRPGYTF.

V is TRBV24-1 and J is TRBJ2-1; TRBD2 agrees at 16 bases. The V segment lost 3 bases and the J segment 10 bases; nucleotides outside the gene matches: 20. Germline V CDR1 and CDR2: KGHDR, SFDVKD. The CDR3 has 21 amino acids. CDR3 nucleotide sequence: TGTGCCACCAGTGATGGGACCGGGACTAGCGGGAGGGGGTGGTTTTATCGCGAGCAGTTCTTC. Its protein is CATSDGTGTSGRGWFYREQFF.

The genes are TRBV7-8 and TRBJ1-3; D possibly corresponds to TRBD1 (5 bases). CDR1 SGHVS and CDR2 FQNEAQ come from the germline V gene. This CDR3 spans 16 amino acids. Trimming cost V 3 bases and J 0 bases, with 12 bases left between them. The CDR3, as DNA: TGTGCCAGCAGCTTTTTAGGGGTCCCCTCTGGAAACACCATATATTTT. As protein: CASSFLGVPSGNTIYF.

The J gene is TRBJ2-1, the V gene TRBV28; 7 nucleotides align to TRBD2. This CDR3 is built from 14 residues. Germline CDR1 MDHEN, CDR2 SYDVKM. Unmatched junction bases numbered 8, after V lost 8 bases and J lost 4 bases. CDR3 DNA sequence: TGTGCCAGCCGACGGGGAGGGGTTTACAATGAGCAGTTCTTC. Its translation is CASRRGGVYNEQFF.

The chain carries TRBV2 and TRBJ2-7; TRBD1 is a possible D gene (5 bases). This CDR3 spans 14 amino acids. The germline gives CDR1 SNHLY, CDR2 FYNNEI. Between the trimmed V and J ends, which lost 1 base and 3 bases, there was a span of 10 bases. The CDR3 is CASSEGWQGYEQYF. The CDR3 DNA reads as TGTGCCAGCAGTGAAGGCTGGCAGGGCTACGAGCAGTACTTC. Drawing the rest from reference TRBV2 and TRBJ2-7, the complete variable domain is EPEVTQTPSHQVTQMGQEVILRCVPISNHLYFYWYRQILGQKVEFLVSFYNNEISEKSEIFDDQFSVERPDGSNFTLKIRSTKLEDSAMYFCASSEGWQGYEQYFGPGTRLTVT.

The chain employs TRBV20-1 and TRBJ2-7, with TRBD1 matching 7 bases. Germline CDR1 and CDR2: DFQATT and SNEGSKA (reference sequence). The length of the CDR3 is 13 residues. The V gene end was trimmed by 3 bases and the J gene end by 3 bases; junction bases not matched to a gene: 5. In DNA form, the CDR3 reads TGCAGTGCTAGTGTAGGGGGCCTCTACGAGCAGTACTTC. It specifies CSASVGGLYEQYF.

The rearrangement joins TRBV7-2 to TRBJ1-6; TRBD1 matches 7 bases. The length of the CDR3 is 15 residues. Germline-derived CDR1 and CDR2 are SGHTA and FQGNSA. Trimming cost V 4 bases and J 9 bases; bases outside gene matches: 9. CDR3 protein: CASSSRQGFRSPLHF. CDR3 nucleotide sequence: TGTGCCAGCAGCTCACGACAGGGTTTCCGTTCACCCCTCCACTTT.

Written as DNA, the CDR3 is TGTGCCAGCAGCTTAGCGCCAGGTTTAACCTTCTCCTACGAGCAGTACTTC. Protein product: CASSLAPGLTFSYEQYF. The chain joins TRBV7-6 to TRBJ2-7; D gene unclear. V lost 0 bases to trimming and J lost 0 bases, with 15 bases between them. The CDR3 spans 17 residues. Germline CDR1 is SGHVS and CDR2 is FNYEAQ.

CDR3 loop: CAIRLDRDTEAFF. The CDR3 nucleotides are TGTGCCATCAGGTTAGACAGGGATACTGAAGCTTTCTTT. V is TRBV10-3 and J is TRBJ1-1, with TRBD1 matching over 7 bases. CDR1 is ENHRY and CDR2 is SYGVKD in the germline V gene. V trimming: 6 bases; J trimming: 5 bases; junction bases outside the gene matches: 6. The CDR3 sequence is 13 residues long.

The V call is TRBV28, the J call TRBJ2-3, with 7 bases fitting TRBD2. From germline, CDR1 is MDHEN and CDR2 SYDVKM. The CDR3 spans 15 residues. The ends lost 7 bases at V and 3 bases at J; junction bases unmatched: 10. Written as DNA, the CDR3 is TGTGCCAGCACTCCTGGGGGGGTCGGGACAGATACGCAGTATTTT. Translating gives CASTPGGVGTDTQYF.

V gene TRBV6-9 combines with J gene TRBJ2-1, with 8 bases that match TRBD1. CDR1 is MNHGY and CDR2 is SVAAGI in the germline V gene. V shed 4 bases, J shed 6 bases, and the junction held 8 bases outside the gene matches. The CDR3 sequence is 15 residues long. The CDR3 region is CASSLGQGAINEQFF. In nucleotides, the CDR3 is TGTGCCAGCAGTTTGGGTCAGGGGGCCATCAATGAGCAGTTCTTC.

The chain employs TRBV2 and TRBJ1-2; D is uncertain. Trimming removed 6 bases from V and 3 bases from J, with 14 bases in between. This CDR3 has 14 amino acids. Germline V gene sequence: CDR1 SNHLY, CDR2 FYNNEI. The CDR3 DNA reads TGTGCCAGCAGAGAGGGCGTCTCGGACTATGGCTACACCTTC. It encodes CASREGVSDYGYTF.

V gene TRBV19 combines with J gene TRBJ2-1; 10 nucleotides match TRBD2. The germline V gene has CDR1 LNHDA and CDR2 SQIVND (reference sequence). This CDR3 is built from 17 residues. V was clipped by 2 bases and J by 4 bases; unmatched bases: 8. The DNA of the CDR3 is TGTGCCAGTAGTATAATATCACTAGCGGGATCTTACAATGAGCAGTTCTTC. Encoded protein: CASSIISLAGSYNEQFF. Variable domain in full (rest from reference TRBV19 and TRBJ2-1): DGGITQSPKYLFRKEGQNVTLSCEQNLNHDAMYWYRQDPGQGLRLIYYSQIVNDFQKGDIAEGYSVSREKKESFPLTVTSAQKNPTAFYLCASSIISLAGSYNEQFFGPGTRLTVL.

This clone turned up a few times. The chain combines TRBV7-2 with TRBJ2-3; 7 bases match TRBD1. Losses at the gene ends were 5 bases for V and 0 bases for J; bases not matched to a gene: 5. Germline CDR1 SGHTA, CDR2 FQGNSA. CDR3 length: 15 amino acids. The CDR3 bases are TGTGCCAGCAGCGCCCGACAGGGAAGCACAGATACGCAGTATTTT. Translated: CASSARQGSTDTQYF. The full variable domain, its missing parts supplied by reference TRBV7-2 and TRBJ2-3, is GAGVSQSPSNKVTEKGKDVELRCDPISGHTALYWYRQSLGQGLEFLIYFQGNSAPDKSGLPSDRFSAERTGGSVSTLTIQRTQQEDSAVYLCASSARQGSTDTQYFGPGTRLTVL.

The chain couples TRBV7-3 to TRBJ2-7; 8 nucleotides agree with TRBD1. V shed 2 bases, J shed 6 bases, and the junction held 9 bases outside the gene matches. The CDR3 has 15 amino acids. CDR1 is SGHTA, CDR2 FQGTGA, per germline. The CDR3 nucleotides read TGTGCCAGCAGCTTAGATTCTACAGGGGGTCGCGAGCAGTACTTC. Its protein is CASSLDSTGGREQYF.